The clone carrying this T cell receptor beta chain has a count of ten or more. The target antigen is unknown. Genomic DNA acted as the template from which TCR beta VDJ combination and CDR3 sequence profiling were carried out. TCRdb reprocessed the reads via MiXCR and lists one record per CDR3 protein. The sample holds about 160,000 distinct CDR3 sequences; approximately 44% are singletons and the top ten take 0.85% to 1.3%. The source of the sample is a study of CD8+CD57+ T cells in acquired aplastic anemia. Study-wide findings and caveats: The CD8+ Simpson's diversity of patients and controls was not significantly different. Approximately 30 CD8+ CDR3 sequences were shared between patients and controls.

Germline CDR1 is SGHTS and CDR2 is YDEGEE. The CDR3 runs to 14 residues. Trimming shortened V by 2 bases and J by 2 bases, and 8 bases separated the two germline ends. This TCR derives from a human donor in good health. The chain is built from TRBV5-8 and TRBJ1-5, with TRBD1 as a possible D gene (5 bases). Source material: sorted CD4+, CD8+, or CD8+CD57+ T cells (not recorded which) from PBMCs. The CDR3 DNA reads as TGTGCCAGCAGCTTCCGGGACGGCAATCAGCCCCAGCATTTT. Protein product: CASSFRDGNQPQHF.